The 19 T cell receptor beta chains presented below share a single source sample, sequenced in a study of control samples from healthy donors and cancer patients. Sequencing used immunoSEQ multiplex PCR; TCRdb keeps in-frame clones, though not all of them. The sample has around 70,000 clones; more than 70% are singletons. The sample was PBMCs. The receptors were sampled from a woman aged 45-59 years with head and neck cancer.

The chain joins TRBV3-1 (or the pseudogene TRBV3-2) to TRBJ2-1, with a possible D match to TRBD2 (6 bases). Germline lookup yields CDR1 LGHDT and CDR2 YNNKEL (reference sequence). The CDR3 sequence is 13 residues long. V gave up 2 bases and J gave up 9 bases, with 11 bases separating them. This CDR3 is CASSQHLGGEQFF. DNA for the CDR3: TGTGCCAGCAGCCAACATCTCGGGGGTGAGCAGTTCTTC.

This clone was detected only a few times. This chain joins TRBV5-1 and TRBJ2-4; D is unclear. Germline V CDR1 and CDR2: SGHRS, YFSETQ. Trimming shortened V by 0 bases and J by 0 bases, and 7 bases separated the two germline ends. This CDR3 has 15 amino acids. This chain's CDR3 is CASSLGSVAKNIQYF. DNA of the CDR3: TGCGCCAGCAGCTTGGGTAGTGTAGCCAAAAACATTCAGTACTTC.

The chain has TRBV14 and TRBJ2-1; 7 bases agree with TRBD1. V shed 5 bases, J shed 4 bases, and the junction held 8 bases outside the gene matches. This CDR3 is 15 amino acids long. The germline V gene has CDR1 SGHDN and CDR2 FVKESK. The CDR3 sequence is CASSTQGPKYNEQFF. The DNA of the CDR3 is TGTGCCAGCAGCACACAGGGGCCGAAATACAATGAGCAGTTCTTC.

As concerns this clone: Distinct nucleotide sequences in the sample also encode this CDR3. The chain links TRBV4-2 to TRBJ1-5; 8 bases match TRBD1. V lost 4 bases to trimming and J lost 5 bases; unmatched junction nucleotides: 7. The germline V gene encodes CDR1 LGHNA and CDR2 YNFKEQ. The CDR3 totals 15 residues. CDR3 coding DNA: TGTGCCAGCAGCCGTACAGGGGGGGCCGATCAGCCCCAGCATTTT. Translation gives CASSRTGGADQPQHF.

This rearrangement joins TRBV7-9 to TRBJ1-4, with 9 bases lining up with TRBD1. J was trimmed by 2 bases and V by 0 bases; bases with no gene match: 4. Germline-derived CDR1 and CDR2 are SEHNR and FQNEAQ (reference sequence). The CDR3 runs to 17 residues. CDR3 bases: TGTGCCAGCAGCTTAGCGGCGGGGACAGGGACTAATGAAAAACTGTTTTTT. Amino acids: CASSLAAGTGTNEKLFF.

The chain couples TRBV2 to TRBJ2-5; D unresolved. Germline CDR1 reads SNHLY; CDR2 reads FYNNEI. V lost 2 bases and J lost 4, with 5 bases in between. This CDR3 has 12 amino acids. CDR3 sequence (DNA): TGTGCCAGCAGTGAAATCGTAGAGACCCAGTACTTC. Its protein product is CASSEIVETQYF.

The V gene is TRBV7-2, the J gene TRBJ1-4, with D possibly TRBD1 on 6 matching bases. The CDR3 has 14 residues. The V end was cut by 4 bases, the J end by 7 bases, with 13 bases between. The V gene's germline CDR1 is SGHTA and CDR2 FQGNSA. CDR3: CASSSTGGGEKLFF. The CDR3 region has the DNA TGTGCCAGCAGCTCAACGGGGGGCGGTGAAAAACTGTTTTTT.

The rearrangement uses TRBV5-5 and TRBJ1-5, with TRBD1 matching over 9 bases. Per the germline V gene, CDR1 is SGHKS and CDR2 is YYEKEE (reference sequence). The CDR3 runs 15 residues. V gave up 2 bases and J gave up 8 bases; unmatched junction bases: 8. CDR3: CASSLGQGSSEPQHF. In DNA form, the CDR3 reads TGTGCCAGCAGCTTAGGACAGGGGTCCTCGGAGCCCCAGCATTTT. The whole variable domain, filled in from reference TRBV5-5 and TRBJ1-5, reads DAGVTQSPTHLIKTRGQQVTLRCSPISGHKSVSWYQQVLGQGPQFIFQYYEKEERGRGNFPDRFSARQFPNYSSELNVNALLLGDSALYLCASSLGQGSSEPQHFGDGTRLSIL.

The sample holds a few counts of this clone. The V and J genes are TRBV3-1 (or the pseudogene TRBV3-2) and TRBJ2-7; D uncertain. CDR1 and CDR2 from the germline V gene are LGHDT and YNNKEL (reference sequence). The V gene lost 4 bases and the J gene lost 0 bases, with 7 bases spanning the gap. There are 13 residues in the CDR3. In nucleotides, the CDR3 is TGTGCCAGCAGCCGGACGAGCTCCTACGAGCAGTACTTC. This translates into CASSRTSSYEQYF.

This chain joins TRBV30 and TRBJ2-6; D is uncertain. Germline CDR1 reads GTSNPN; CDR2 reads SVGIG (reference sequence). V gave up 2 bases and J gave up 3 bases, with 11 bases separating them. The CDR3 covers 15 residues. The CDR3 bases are TGTGCCTGGAGTCATGGGTGGGTTGGGGCCAACGTCCTGACTTTC. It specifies CAWSHGWVGANVLTF.

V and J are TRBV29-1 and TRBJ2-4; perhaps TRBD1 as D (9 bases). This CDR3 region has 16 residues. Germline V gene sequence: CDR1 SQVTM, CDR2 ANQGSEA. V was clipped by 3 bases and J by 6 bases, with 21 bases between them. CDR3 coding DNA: TGCAGCGTTGAGGCTACAGGGGGCGCGGGGGGAAACATTCAGTACTTC. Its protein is CSVEATGGAGGNIQYF.

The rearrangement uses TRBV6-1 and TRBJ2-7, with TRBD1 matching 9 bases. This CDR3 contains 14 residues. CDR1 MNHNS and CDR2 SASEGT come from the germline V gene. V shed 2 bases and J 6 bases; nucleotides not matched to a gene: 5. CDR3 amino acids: CASSELTDRGEQYF. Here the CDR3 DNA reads TGTGCCAGCAGTGAACTGACGGACAGGGGCGAGCAGTACTTC.

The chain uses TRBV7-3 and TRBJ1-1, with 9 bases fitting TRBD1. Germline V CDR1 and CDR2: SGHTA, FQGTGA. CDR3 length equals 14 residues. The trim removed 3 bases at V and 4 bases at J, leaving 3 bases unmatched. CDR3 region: CASSFDRGSTEAFF. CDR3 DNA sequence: TGTGCCAGCAGCTTCGACAGGGGGAGCACTGAAGCTTTCTTT.

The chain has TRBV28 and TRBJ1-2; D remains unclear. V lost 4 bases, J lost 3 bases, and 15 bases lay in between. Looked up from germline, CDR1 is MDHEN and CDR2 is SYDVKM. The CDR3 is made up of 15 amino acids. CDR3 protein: CASSSRASTDYGYTF. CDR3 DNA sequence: TGTGCCAGCAGTTCCCGGGCCTCCACGGACTATGGCTACACCTTC.

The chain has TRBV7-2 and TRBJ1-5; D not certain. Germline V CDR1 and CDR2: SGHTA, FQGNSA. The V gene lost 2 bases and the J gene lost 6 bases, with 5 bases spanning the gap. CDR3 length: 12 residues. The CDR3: CASSLMGQPQHF. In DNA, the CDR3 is TGTGCCAGCAGCTTAATGGGTCAGCCCCAGCATTTT.

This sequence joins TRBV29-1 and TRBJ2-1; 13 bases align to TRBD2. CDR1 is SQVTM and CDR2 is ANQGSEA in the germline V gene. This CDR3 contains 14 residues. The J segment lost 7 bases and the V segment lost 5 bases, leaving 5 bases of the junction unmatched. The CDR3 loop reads CSVSGTSGENEQFF. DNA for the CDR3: TGCAGCGTTTCCGGGACTAGCGGGGAAAATGAGCAGTTCTTC.

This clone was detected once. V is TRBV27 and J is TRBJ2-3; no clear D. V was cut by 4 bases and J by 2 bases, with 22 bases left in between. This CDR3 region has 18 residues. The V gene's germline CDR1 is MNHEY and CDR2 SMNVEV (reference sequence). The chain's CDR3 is CASSSPHGRRFDTDTQYF. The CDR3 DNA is TGTGCCAGCAGTTCCCCCCACGGCAGGCGGTTTGACACAGATACGCAGTATTTT.

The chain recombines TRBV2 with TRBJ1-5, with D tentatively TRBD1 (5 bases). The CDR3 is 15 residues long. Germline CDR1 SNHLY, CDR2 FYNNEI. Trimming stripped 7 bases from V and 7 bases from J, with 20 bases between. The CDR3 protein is CASKDGTAREQPQHF. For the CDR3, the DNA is TGTGCCAGCAAAGACGGGACGGCCCGAGAGCAGCCCCAGCATTTT.

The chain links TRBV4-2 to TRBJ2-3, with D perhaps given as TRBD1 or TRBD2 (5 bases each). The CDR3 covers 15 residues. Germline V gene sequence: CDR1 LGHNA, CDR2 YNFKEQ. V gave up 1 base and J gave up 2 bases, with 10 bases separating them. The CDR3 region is CASSQGRDHTDTQYF. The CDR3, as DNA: TGTGCCAGCAGCCAAGGCAGGGACCACACAGATACGCAGTATTTT.